One sample yielded the 7 T cell receptor beta chains listed below, sequenced in a study of lymphopenia after photon versus proton radiotherapy. The protocol was immunoSEQ multiplex PCR, while the TCRdb copy is restricted to in-frame clones and leaves out a portion. There are 70,000 to 95,000 clones in the sample; around 83% occur only once, and over 1.1% lies in the top ten. This sample comprised peripheral blood, obtained from a patient treated with proton-based radiotherapy. The receptors derive from a man in his 60s with pancreatic cancer.

The chain has TRBV7-3 and TRBJ1-3, with D unresolved. The CDR3 covers 13 residues. The germline V gene has CDR1 SGHTA and CDR2 FQGTGA. V gave up 6 bases and J gave up 4 bases, with 10 bases separating them. The CDR3 protein is CASSPSEGNTIYF. The CDR3 nucleotides read TGTGCCAGCAGTCCCTCGGAAGGAAACACCATATATTTT.

This sequence joins TRBV9 and TRBJ2-1; 12 bases are a match to TRBD2. The CDR3 has 20 residues. After removal of 4 bases from V and 4 bases from J, the junction contained 18 bases not matched to a gene. Germline CDR1 reads SGDLS; CDR2 reads YYNGEE. The CDR3 is CASSPLTGGKTSGSYNEQFF. DNA for the CDR3: TGTGCCAGCAGCCCCTTGACAGGGGGAAAGACTAGCGGGAGTTACAATGAGCAGTTCTTC.

This clone was seen a few times. The chain joins TRBV7-9 to TRBJ1-2; 10 positions match TRBD1. Germline CDR1 and CDR2: SEHNR and FQNEAQ (reference sequence). With V trimmed by 3 bases and J by 7 bases, 5 bases remained unmatched. The CDR3 contains 14 residues. CDR3 in amino acids: CASSFDRGQGGYTF. CDR3 DNA sequence: TGTGCCAGCAGCTTCGACAGGGGGCAGGGTGGCTACACCTTC.

The chain joins TRBV14 to TRBJ1-2, with D unresolved. The germline CDR1 and CDR2 sequences are SGHDN and FVKESK. The germline V and J ends were trimmed by 0 bases and 0 bases, with 14 bases remaining between them. CDR3 length equals 17 residues. CDR3 nucleotide sequence: TGTGCCAGCAGCCAAGATGAGGCTGATGGAGCTAACTATGGCTACACCTTC. As protein: CASSQDEADGANYGYTF.

The J gene is TRBJ2-1, the V gene TRBV18; tentatively, D is TRBD1 or TRBD2 (5 bases each). The CDR3 consists of 16 residues. Germline V gene lookup returns CDR1 KGHSH and CDR2 LQKENI. Trimming left V 3 bases short and J 7 bases short, with 19 bases between. CDR3 protein: CASSPPGTSLWNEQFF. For the CDR3, the DNA is TGTGCCAGCTCACCGCCCGGGACCTCGCTGTGGAATGAGCAGTTCTTC. Combining the CDR3 with reference TRBV18 and TRBJ2-1 gives the whole variable domain NAGVMQNPRHLVRRRGQEARLRCSPMKGHSHVYWYRQLPEEGLKFMVYLQKENIIDESGMPKERFSAEFPKEGPSILRIQQVVRGDSAAYFCASSPPGTSLWNEQFFGPGTRLTVL.

V is TRBV25-1 and J is TRBJ2-1; 7 nucleotides line up with TRBD2. Germline V lookup: CDR1 MGHDK, CDR2 SYGVNS. The CDR3 has 14 amino acids. V lost 2 bases, J lost 5 bases, and 3 bases stayed unmatched. The CDR3: CASSEPGLHNEQFF. The CDR3 DNA reads as TGTGCCAGCAGTGAACCGGGACTACACAATGAGCAGTTCTTC.

The chain recombines TRBV7-9 with TRBJ2-5, with TRBD2 matching 11 bases. V shed 6 bases and J 1 base; nucleotides not matched to a gene: 4. The CDR3 runs 15 residues. The germline V gene encodes CDR1 SEHNR and CDR2 FQNEAQ (reference sequence). CDR3 in amino acids: CASSPGLAAQETQYF. The CDR3, as DNA: TGTGCCAGCAGTCCGGGACTAGCGGCCCAAGAGACCCAGTACTTC. Using reference TRBV7-9 and TRBJ2-5 for the parts outside the CDR3, the full variable domain is DTGVSQNPRHKITKRGQNVTFRCDPISEHNRLYWYRQTLGQGPEFLTYFQNEAQLEKSRLLSDRFSAERPKGSFSTLEIQRTEQGDSAMYLCASSPGLAAQETQYFGPGTRLLVL.